A single sample gave rise to the 13 T cell receptor beta chains below, sequenced in a study of PD-1 blockade in classical Hodgkin lymphoma. Every patient had relapsed following autologous stem cell transplantation, and cohorts differed in brentuximab vedotin exposure. Data came from immunoSEQ multiplex PCR; TCRdb stores just in-frame clones and leaves some out. The profile shows more than 45,000 clones, approximately 70% of them singletons. This sample comprised peripheral blood mononuclear cells (PBMCs), obtained at baseline. The receptors were gathered from a human donor with classical Hodgkin lymphoma.

This clone appeared a single time. The chain uses TRBV27 and TRBJ1-1; possibly TRBD1 for D (6 bases). Germline lookup yields CDR1 MNHEY and CDR2 SMNVEV (reference sequence). This CDR3 has 14 residues. V was trimmed by 5 bases and J by 4 bases, leaving 14 bases between them. CDR3 DNA: TGTGCCAGCAGTCCCTCCAGGGGCGGCACTGAAGCTTTCTTT. Its protein is CASSPSRGGTEAFF.

The rearrangement uses TRBV11-2 and TRBJ2-7, with TRBD2 matching over 8 bases. CDR1 and CDR2 from the germline V gene are SGHAT and FQNNGV. Trimming removed 1 base from V and 3 bases from J; junction bases left unmatched: 8. The CDR3 covers 16 residues. The CDR3 region has the DNA TGTGCCAGCAGCTTAGCGGATAGCGGGACGATCTACGAGCAGTACTTC. Residues: CASSLADSGTIYEQYF.

The chain is built from TRBV2 and TRBJ1-1; D may be TRBD1 (6 bases). The V and J ends lost 5 bases and 6 bases respectively, with 16 bases between them. Germline assignment: CDR1 SNHLY and CDR2 FYNNEI. There are 14 residues in the CDR3. CDR3: CASSNDRFAAEAFF. CDR3 nucleotides: TGTGCCAGCAGTAACGACAGGTTTGCCGCTGAAGCTTTCTTT. Complete variable domain (other parts from reference TRBV2 and TRBJ1-1): EPEVTQTPSHQVTQMGQEVILRCVPISNHLYFYWYRQILGQKVEFLVSFYNNEISEKSEIFDDQFSVERPDGSNFTLKIRSTKLEDSAMYFCASSNDRFAAEAFFGQGTRLTVV.

Judged by abundance, this clone is medium-sized. The CDR3 is CASSVGAGRAFF. DNA of the CDR3: TGTGCCAGCAGCGTAGGGGCAGGGAGGGCTTTCTTT. The chain has TRBV9 and TRBJ1-1; D perhaps matches TRBD1 (5 bases). Germline CDR1 reads SGDLS; CDR2 reads YYNGEE. The ends were cut back, 0 bases at V and 11 bases at J, with 11 bases in the middle. The CDR3 contains 12 residues.

The CDR3 region is CASSLPGGPQHF. The CDR3 coding sequence is TGTGCCAGCAGCTTACCCGGCGGGCCCCAGCATTTT. The V gene is TRBV7-9, the J gene TRBJ1-5; D remains unclear. Germline V gene data show CDR1 as SEHNR and CDR2 as FQNEAQ (reference sequence). V was trimmed by 2 bases and J by 9 bases, leaving 8 bases between them. CDR3 size: 12 residues.

The table lists this clone with a few counts. The chain couples TRBV7-7 to TRBJ2-3; D is perhaps TRBD1 or TRBD2 (5 bases each). Looked up from germline, CDR1 is SSHAT and CDR2 is FNYEAQ (reference sequence). V was shortened by 4 bases and J by 4 bases, with 18 bases between the two germline ends. This CDR3 spans 16 amino acids. The CDR3 is CASSSGITVGADTQYF. In DNA, the CDR3 is TGTGCCAGCAGCTCTGGTATAACGGTGGGGGCAGATACGCAGTATTTT.

V gene TRBV12-5 combines with J gene TRBJ2-2, with 10 bases fitting TRBD2. Germline-derived CDR1 and CDR2 are LGHNT and FRNRAP. The ends lost 3 bases at V and 4 bases at J; junction bases unmatched: 2. The CDR3 covers 15 residues. Written as DNA, the CDR3 is TGTGCTAGTGGTTTCTTAGCGGGGGGCACCGGGGAGCTGTTTTTT. This codes for CASGFLAGGTGELFF.

J is TRBJ1-5 and V is TRBV27; 8 bases are shared with TRBD1. The germline CDR1 and CDR2 sequences are MNHEY and SMNVEV (reference sequence). This CDR3 is built from 16 residues. V gave up 5 bases and J gave up 1 base; unmatched junction bases: 7. The CDR3 loop is CASSLPQGGSNQPQHF. The CDR3 DNA reads as TGTGCCAGCAGTCTACCACAGGGGGGGAGCAATCAGCCCCAGCATTTT.

CDR3 protein: CASSPSTGGSSPLHF. CDR3 nucleotides: TGCGCCAGCAGCCCGTCGACAGGGGGAAGTTCACCCCTCCACTTT. The chain uses TRBV5-1 and TRBJ1-6, with 9 bases fitting TRBD1. Germline-derived CDR1 and CDR2 are SGHRS and YFSETQ. The CDR3 loop spans 15 amino acids. Losses at the gene ends were 4 bases for V and 9 bases for J; bases not matched to a gene: 8. Drawing the rest from reference TRBV5-1 and TRBJ1-6, the complete variable domain is KAGVTQTPRYLIKTRGQQVTLSCSPISGHRSVSWYQQTPGQGLQFLFEYFSETQRNKGNFPGRFSGRQFSNSRSEMNVSTLELGDSALYLCASSPSTGGSSPLHFGNGTRLTVT.

The V and J genes are TRBV28 and TRBJ1-1; D remains ambiguous. CDR3 size: 15 residues. CDR1 and CDR2 (germline): MDHEN, SYDVKM. Trimming removed 4 bases from V and 1 base from J, with 13 bases in between. DNA for the CDR3: TGTGCCAGCAGTTCCCCCGGTATATCGAACACTGAAGCTTTCTTT. This translates into CASSSPGISNTEAFF.

The V and J genes are TRBV19 and TRBJ1-1; D is ambiguous. This CDR3 has 13 amino acids. Deletions cut 6 bases from V and 3 bases from J, with 11 bases between. The germline gives CDR1 LNHDA, CDR2 SQIVND (reference sequence). Here the CDR3 DNA reads TGTGCCAGTAGGCCGAAAGAGTACACTGAAGCTTTCTTT. The encoded protein is CASRPKEYTEAFF.

This chain connects TRBV29-1 to TRBJ2-7; D not resolved. The germline CDR1 and CDR2 sequences are SQVTM and ANQGSEA. Trimming removed 7 bases at V and 2 bases at J, with 12 bases between. This CDR3 has 12 residues. As DNA, the CDR3 is TGCAGCGCTCGGAACAGCCCCTACGAGCAGTACTTC. Protein sequence: CSARNSPYEQYF.

This clone was observed at least ten times. V is TRBV27 and J is TRBJ2-1, with D unresolved. The CDR3 has 14 amino acids. The germline gives CDR1 MNHEY, CDR2 SMNVEV (reference sequence). The ends were cut back, 8 bases at V and 2 bases at J, with 13 bases in the middle. The CDR3 DNA follows: TGTGCCAGCGCAACGCACATTCCCTACAATGAGCAGTTCTTC. This codes for CASATHIPYNEQFF.